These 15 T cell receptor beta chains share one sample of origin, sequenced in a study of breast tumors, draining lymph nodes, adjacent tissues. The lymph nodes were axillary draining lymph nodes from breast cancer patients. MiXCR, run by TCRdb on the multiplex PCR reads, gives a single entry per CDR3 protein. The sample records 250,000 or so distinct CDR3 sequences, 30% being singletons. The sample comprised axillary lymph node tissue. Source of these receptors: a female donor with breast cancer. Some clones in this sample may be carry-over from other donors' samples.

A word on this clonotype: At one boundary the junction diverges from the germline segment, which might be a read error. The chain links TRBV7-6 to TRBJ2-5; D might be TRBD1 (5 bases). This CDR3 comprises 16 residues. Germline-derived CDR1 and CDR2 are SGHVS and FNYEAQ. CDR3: CASRLTALPYQETQCF. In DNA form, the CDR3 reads TGTGCCAGCAGGCTGACAGCCCTACCTTACCAAGAGACCCAGTGCTTC.

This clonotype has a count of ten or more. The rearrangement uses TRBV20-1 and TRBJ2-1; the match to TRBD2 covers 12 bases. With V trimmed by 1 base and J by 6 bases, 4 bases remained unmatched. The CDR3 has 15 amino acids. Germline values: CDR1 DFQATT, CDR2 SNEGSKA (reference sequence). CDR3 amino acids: CSARGPSGRANEQFF. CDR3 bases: TGCAGTGCTAGAGGTCCTAGCGGGAGGGCCAATGAGCAGTTCTTC.

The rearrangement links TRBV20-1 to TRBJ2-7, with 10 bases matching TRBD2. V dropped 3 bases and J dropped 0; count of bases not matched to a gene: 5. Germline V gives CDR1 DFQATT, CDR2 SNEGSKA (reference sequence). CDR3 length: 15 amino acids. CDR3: CSASSSGSSSYEQYF. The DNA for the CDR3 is TGCAGTGCTAGTTCTAGCGGGAGTAGCTCCTACGAGCAGTACTTC.

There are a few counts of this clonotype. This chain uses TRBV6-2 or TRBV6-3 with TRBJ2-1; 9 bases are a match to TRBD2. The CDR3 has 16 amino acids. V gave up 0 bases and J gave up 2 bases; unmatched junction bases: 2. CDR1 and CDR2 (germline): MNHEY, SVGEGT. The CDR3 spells CASSYSGGRAYNEQFF. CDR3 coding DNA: TGTGCCAGCAGTTACTCTGGCGGGAGGGCCTACAATGAGCAGTTCTTC.

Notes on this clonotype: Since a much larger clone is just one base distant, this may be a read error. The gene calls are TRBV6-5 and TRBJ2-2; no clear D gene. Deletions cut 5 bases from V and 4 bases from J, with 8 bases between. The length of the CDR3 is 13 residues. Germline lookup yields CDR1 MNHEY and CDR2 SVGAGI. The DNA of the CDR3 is TGTGCCAGCAGTCACGTAGTCACCGGGGAGCTGTTTTTT. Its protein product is CASSHVVTGELFF.

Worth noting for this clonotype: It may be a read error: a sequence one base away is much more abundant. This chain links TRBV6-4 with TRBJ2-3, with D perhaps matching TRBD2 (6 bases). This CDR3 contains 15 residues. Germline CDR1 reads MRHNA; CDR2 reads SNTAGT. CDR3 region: CASSDSGSRADAQYF. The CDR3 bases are TGTGCCAGCAGTGATTCCGGGAGTCGTGCAGATGCGCAGTATTTT.

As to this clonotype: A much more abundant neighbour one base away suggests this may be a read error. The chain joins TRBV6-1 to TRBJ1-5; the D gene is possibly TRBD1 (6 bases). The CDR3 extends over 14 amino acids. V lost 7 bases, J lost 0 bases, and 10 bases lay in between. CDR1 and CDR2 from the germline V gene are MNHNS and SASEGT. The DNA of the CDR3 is TGTGCCAGCATTCAGGGGAGTAGCAATCAGCCCCAGCATTTT. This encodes CASIQGSSNQPQHF.

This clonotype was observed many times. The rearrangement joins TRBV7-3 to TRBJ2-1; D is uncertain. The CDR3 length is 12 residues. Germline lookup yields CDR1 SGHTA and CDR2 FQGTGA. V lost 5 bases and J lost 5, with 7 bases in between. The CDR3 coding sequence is TGTGCCAGCAGCCCCCCCAACAATGAGCAGTTCTTC. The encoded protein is CASSPPNNEQFF.

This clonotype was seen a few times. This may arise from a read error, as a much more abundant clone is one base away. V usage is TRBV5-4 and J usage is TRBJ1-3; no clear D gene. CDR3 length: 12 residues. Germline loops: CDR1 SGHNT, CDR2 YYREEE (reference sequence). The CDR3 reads CASSSYGTTIYF. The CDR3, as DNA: TGTGCCAGCAGCTCCTACGGAACCACCATATATTTT. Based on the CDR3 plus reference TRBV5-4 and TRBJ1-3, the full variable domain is ETGVTQSPTHLIKTRGQQVTLRCSSQSGHNTVSWYQQALGQGPQFIFQYYREEENGRGNFPPRFSGLQFPNYSSELNVNALELDDSALYLCASSSYGTTIYFGEGSWLTVV.

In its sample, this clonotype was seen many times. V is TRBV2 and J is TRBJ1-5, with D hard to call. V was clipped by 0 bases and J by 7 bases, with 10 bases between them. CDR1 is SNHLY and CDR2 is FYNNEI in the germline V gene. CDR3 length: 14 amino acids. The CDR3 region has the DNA TGTGCCAGCAGTGAAGCGCTTCAAGGACAGCCCCAGCATTTT. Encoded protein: CASSEALQGQPQHF.

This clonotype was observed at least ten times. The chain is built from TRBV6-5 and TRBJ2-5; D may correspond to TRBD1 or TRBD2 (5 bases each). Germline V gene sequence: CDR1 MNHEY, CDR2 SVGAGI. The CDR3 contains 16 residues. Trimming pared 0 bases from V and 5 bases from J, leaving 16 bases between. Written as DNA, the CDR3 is TGTGCCAGCAGTTACTCCCGGAGCGCCTGGGGGGAGACCCAGTACTTC. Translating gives CASSYSRSAWGETQYF.

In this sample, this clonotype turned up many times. The DNA for the CDR3 is TGTGCCAGCTCAAGGACAGGGACTGGAGAGACCCAGTACTTC. This encodes CASSRTGTGETQYF. This chain links TRBV18 with TRBJ2-5, with 8 bases aligning to TRBD1. Germline V gene sequence: CDR1 KGHSH, CDR2 LQKENI. V lost 5 bases to trimming and J lost 4 bases; unmatched junction nucleotides: 6. The CDR3 runs 14 residues. The full variable domain, its missing parts supplied by reference TRBV18 and TRBJ2-5, is NAGVMQNPRHLVRRRGQEARLRCSPMKGHSHVYWYRQLPEEGLKFMVYLQKENIIDESGMPKERFSAEFPKEGPSILRIQQVVRGDSAAYFCASSRTGTGETQYFGPGTRLLVL.

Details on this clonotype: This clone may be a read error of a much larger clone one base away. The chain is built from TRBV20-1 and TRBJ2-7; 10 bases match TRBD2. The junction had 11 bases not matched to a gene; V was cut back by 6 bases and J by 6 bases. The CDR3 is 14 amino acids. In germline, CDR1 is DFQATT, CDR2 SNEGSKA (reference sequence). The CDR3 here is CSADQREGLSEQYF. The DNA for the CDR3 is TGCAGTGCAGACCAGCGGGAGGGCCTCTCCGAGCAGTACTTC.

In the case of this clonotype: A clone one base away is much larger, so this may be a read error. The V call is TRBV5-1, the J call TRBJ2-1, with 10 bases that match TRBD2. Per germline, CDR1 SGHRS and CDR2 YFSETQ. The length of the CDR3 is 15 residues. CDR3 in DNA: TGCGCCAGCAGCTTAGCGGGAGGGGCCTTCAATGTGCAGTTCTTC. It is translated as CASSLAGGAFNVQFF.

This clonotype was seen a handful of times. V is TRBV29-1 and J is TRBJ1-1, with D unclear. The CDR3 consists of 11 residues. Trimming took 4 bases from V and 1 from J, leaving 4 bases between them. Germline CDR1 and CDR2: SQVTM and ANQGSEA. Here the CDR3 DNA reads TGCAGCGTTGGCAGGAACACTGAAGCTTTCTTT. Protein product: CSVGRNTEAFF. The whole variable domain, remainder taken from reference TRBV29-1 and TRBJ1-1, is SAVISQKPSRDICQRGTSLTIQCQVDSQVTMMFWYRQQPGQSLTLIATANQGSEATYESGFVIDKFPISRPNLTFSTLTVSNMSPEDSSIYLCSVGRNTEAFFGQGTRLTVV.